Below, 27 T cell receptor beta chains from the same sample are listed, as sequenced in a study of control samples from healthy donors and cancer patients. The table came from immunoSEQ multiplex PCR; TCRdb's copy has only in-frame clones and leaves some out. The repertoire holds about 76,000 clones, with around 90% as singletons. Sequenced input: PBMCs. The receptor set was obtained from a woman in her 50s with colorectal cancer.

This clone came up a few times. V and J are TRBV7-3 and TRBJ1-2; 7 bases match TRBD1. Looked up from germline, CDR1 is SGHTA and CDR2 is FQGTGA. Trimming at V came to 3 bases and at J to 1 base, leaving 5 bases not matched to a gene. This CDR3 has 15 amino acids. The CDR3 DNA is TGTGCCAGCAGCTTGCAGGGGGAGGGTAACTATGGCTACACCTTC. It translates to CASSLQGEGNYGYTF.

V gene TRBV13 combines with J gene TRBJ1-6; 9 positions match TRBD1. The CDR3 extends over 16 amino acids. Germline V gene data show CDR1 as PRHDT and CDR2 as FYEKMQ (reference sequence). Losses at the gene ends were 5 bases for V and 9 bases for J; bases not matched to a gene: 11. The CDR3 DNA follows: TGTGCCAGCAGCCTAGCTGGGACAGGGAGGGGTTCACCCCTCCACTTT. It codes for CASSLAGTGRGSPLHF.

This chain uses TRBV12-3 or TRBV12-4 with TRBJ2-1; D possibly corresponds to TRBD2 (6 bases). The germline V and J ends were trimmed by 7 bases and 8 bases, with 15 bases remaining between them. The CDR3 spans 13 residues. The CDR3 DNA is TGTGCCAGCACCCCCCAACTAGCCCATGAGCAGTTCTTC. Amino acids: CASTPQLAHEQFF.

The gene calls are TRBV5-6 and TRBJ2-2; D perhaps matches TRBD1 (6 bases). Deletions cut 3 bases from V and 4 bases from J, with 16 bases between. Germline CDR1 SGHDT, CDR2 YYEEEE. The CDR3 has 16 residues. CDR3 loop: CASSWGTIRGTGELFF. In nucleotides, the CDR3 is TGTGCCAGCAGCTGGGGGACGATCAGGGGCACCGGGGAGCTGTTTTTT.

V is TRBV27 and J is TRBJ2-1, with TRBD2 matching 14 bases. The CDR3 consists of 17 residues. Germline V CDR1 and CDR2: MNHEY, SMNVEV (reference sequence). The ends lost 0 bases at V and 12 bases at J; junction bases unmatched: 10. The DNA of the CDR3 is TGTGCCAGCAGTTTATCATTGAGGACTAGCGGGGGGCACCGGCAGTTCTTC. Its translation: CASSLSLRTSGGHRQFF.

The CDR3 coding sequence is TGTGCCAGTAGTATACAGGGGGCAGAGGAGACCCAGTACTTC. Protein: CASSIQGAEETQYF. The chain couples TRBV19 to TRBJ2-5, with TRBD1 matching 8 bases. Germline loops: CDR1 LNHDA, CDR2 SQIVND (reference sequence). The V segment lost 2 bases and the J segment 5 bases; nucleotides outside the gene matches: 4. There are 14 residues in the CDR3.

The chain employs TRBV9 and TRBJ2-2; TRBD1 might be the D (6 bases). This CDR3 is 18 amino acids long. V was clipped by 4 bases and J by 5 bases, with 24 bases between them. CDR1 is SGDLS and CDR2 is YYNGEE in the germline V gene. The CDR3 loop is CASSPDGMTGVGTGELFF. The DNA for the CDR3 is TGTGCCAGCAGCCCCGATGGGATGACAGGAGTTGGGACCGGGGAGCTGTTTTTT.

The V call is TRBV3-1 (or the pseudogene TRBV3-2), the J call TRBJ1-3; D possibly corresponds to TRBD1 (6 bases). The CDR3 is 17 amino acids. CDR1 is LGHDT, CDR2 YNNKEL, per germline (reference sequence). With 4 bases removed from V and 2 bases from J, the gap between germline ends came to 18 bases. The CDR3 nucleotides are TGTGCCAGCAGCCCCCGGACAGTAACGAGTGCTGGAAACACCATATATTTT. Its protein is CASSPRTVTSAGNTIYF.

The chain joins TRBV3-1 (or the pseudogene TRBV3-2) to TRBJ2-3, with D possibly matching TRBD1 (6 bases). The length of the CDR3 is 14 residues. Trimming stripped 5 bases from V and 1 base from J, with 10 bases between. CDR1 is LGHDT and CDR2 is YNNKEL in the germline V gene (reference sequence). The CDR3 loop is CASSYRQGTDTQYF. In DNA form, the CDR3 reads TGTGCCAGCAGCTACCGACAGGGCACAGATACGCAGTATTTT.

The rearrangement uses TRBV10-3 and TRBJ1-5, with D tentatively TRBD1 (5 bases). The V gene's germline CDR1 is ENHRY and CDR2 SYGVKD. The V end was cut by 5 bases, the J end by 0 bases, with 11 bases between. CDR3 size: 15 residues. In nucleotides, the CDR3 is TGTGCCATCAGTCGAACAGGAGATAGCAATCAGCCCCAGCATTTT. It codes for CAISRTGDSNQPQHF.

This rearrangement joins TRBV2 to TRBJ2-1, with TRBD2 identical over 10 bases. The CDR3 runs to 15 residues. Germline-derived CDR1 and CDR2 are SNHLY and FYNNEI. The V segment lost 6 bases and the J segment 9 bases; nucleotides outside the gene matches: 11. CDR3 coding DNA: TGTGCCAGCAGACTTAAGCGGGGGGGCCTGGGTGAGCAGTTCTTC. This translates into CASRLKRGGLGEQFF.

The chain has TRBV5-1 and TRBJ2-3; D perhaps matches TRBD1 (6 bases). V lost 2 bases to trimming and J lost 2 bases, with 9 bases between them. In germline, CDR1 is SGHRS, CDR2 YFSETQ. The CDR3 sequence is 14 residues long. In DNA form, the CDR3 reads TGCGCCAGCAGCTTAGGGGGTTACACAGATACGCAGTATTTT. Protein product: CASSLGGYTDTQYF.

The CDR3 DNA reads TGCGCCAGCAGCAGAACCCCCAGGACAGGGGGCTACTACGAGCAGTACGTC. It codes for CASSRTPRTGGYYEQYV. The chain couples TRBV5-1 to TRBJ2-7; 11 nucleotides align to TRBD1. The CDR3 has 17 residues. J gave up 3 bases and V 4 bases, and 12 bases lay outside the gene matches. Germline V lookup: CDR1 SGHRS, CDR2 YFSETQ.

The V and J genes are TRBV7-9 and TRBJ1-2; maybe TRBD1 (6 bases). This CDR3 has 14 amino acids. Trimming took off 5 bases at V and 4 bases at J, with 14 bases between the two ends. CDR1 and CDR2 from the germline V gene are SEHNR and FQNEAQ (reference sequence). Here the CDR3 DNA reads TGTGCCAGCAGCCTACAGGGAAACCCCTATGGCTACACCTTC. Encoded protein: CASSLQGNPYGYTF.

The gene calls are TRBV6-5 and TRBJ2-2, with D possibly being TRBD2 (6 bases). The CDR3 is 14 residues long. Germline assignment: CDR1 MNHEY and CDR2 SVGAGI. Deletions cut 0 bases from V and 6 bases from J, with 8 bases between. In DNA, the CDR3 is TGTGCCAGCAGTTACTCGGAGGGTGCCGGGGAGCTGTTTTTT. Translated: CASSYSEGAGELFF.

The genes are TRBV4-3 and TRBJ2-3; 11 nucleotides line up with TRBD2. The CDR3 extends over 17 amino acids. J gave up 7 bases and V 1 base, and 10 bases lay outside the gene matches. Germline assignment: CDR1 LGHNA and CDR2 YSLEER. The CDR3 loop reads CASSQGALAGGTNTQYF. In DNA, the CDR3 is TGCGCCAGCAGCCAAGGGGCCCTAGCGGGGGGCACCAATACGCAGTATTTT.

The rearrangement uses TRBV30 and TRBJ1-3; D is uncertain. The CDR3 has 15 residues. The ends were cut back, 2 bases at V and 0 bases at J, with 11 bases in the middle. Germline values: CDR1 GTSNPN, CDR2 SVGIG (reference sequence). The CDR3: CAWSTRLNSGNTIYF. Here the CDR3 DNA reads TGTGCCTGGAGTACCCGTTTGAACTCTGGAAACACCATATATTTT.

This clone was recorded only once. The rearrangement uses TRBV28 and TRBJ1-2, with a possible D match to TRBD1 (5 bases). Germline lookup yields CDR1 MDHEN and CDR2 SYDVKM. V lost 5 bases to trimming and J lost 2 bases, with 15 bases between them. This CDR3 contains 15 residues. CDR3 residues: CASSQTGAGNYGYTF. CDR3 DNA sequence: TGTGCCAGCAGTCAAACCGGGGCAGGGAACTATGGCTACACCTTC.

The rearrangement uses TRBV5-8 and TRBJ1-2; 8 bases agree with TRBD1. CDR1 and CDR2 (germline): SGHTS, YDEGEE. J lost 4 bases, V lost 4 bases, and 3 bases had no gene match. This CDR3 spans 13 amino acids. This chain's CDR3 is CASSTGQGYGYTF. In nucleotides, the CDR3 is TGTGCCAGCAGCACAGGACAGGGCTATGGCTACACCTTC.

DNA for the CDR3: TGTGCCAGCAGCCAAGGCCTAGCGGGGCAAGAGACCCAGTACTTC. As protein: CASSQGLAGQETQYF. The chain recombines TRBV3-1 (or the pseudogene TRBV3-2) with TRBJ2-5; 9 nucleotides align to TRBD2. This CDR3 comprises 15 residues. V gave up 1 base and J gave up 2 bases; unmatched junction bases: 2. Looked up from germline, CDR1 is LGHDT and CDR2 is YNNKEL (reference sequence).

The chain joins TRBV5-1 to TRBJ2-2; tentatively, D is TRBD1 or TRBD2 (7 bases each). This CDR3 contains 16 residues. Germline V gene lookup returns CDR1 SGHRS and CDR2 YFSETQ. Trimming left V 4 bases short and J 5 bases short, with 18 bases between. The CDR3 DNA sequence: TGCGCCAGCAGCCCCCCCCGGCAGGGGGGGACCGGGGAGCTGTTTTTT. Protein: CASSPPRQGGTGELFF.

The chain uses TRBV21-1 and TRBJ1-4. TRBV21-1 is marked as a pseudogene. The CDR3 is 12 residues long. CDR3 sequence reads: CARLLGDEKLFF. CDR3 nucleotides: TGTGCCAGACTTCTAGGAGACGAAAAACTGTTTTTT.

Details on this clone: A read error may produce the germline difference seen at one junction end. As DNA, the CDR3 is TGTGCCAGCCGTGATCTTAGGCTTGGGGCCAACGTCCTGACTTTC. Translation gives CASRDLRLGANVLTF. The chain has TRBV6-1 and TRBJ2-6; no definite D call. This CDR3 has 15 amino acids. CDR1 and CDR2 (germline): MNHNS, SASEGT.

The chain links TRBV5-1 to TRBJ2-3, with 8 nucleotides matching TRBD2. CDR1 and CDR2 (germline): SGHRS, YFSETQ. The CDR3 has 15 amino acids. The junction had 7 bases not matched to a gene; V was cut back by 4 bases and J by 3 bases. The CDR3 loop is CASSPAGGRTDTQYF. CDR3 nucleotides: TGCGCCAGCAGCCCCGCGGGGGGTAGGACAGATACGCAGTATTTT.

CDR3 region: CASSASGGQETQYF. The CDR3, as DNA: TGTGCCAGCAGCGCTAGCGGCGGCCAAGAGACCCAGTACTTC. The genes are TRBV9 and TRBJ2-5; 7 bases agree with TRBD2. Losses at the gene ends were 3 bases for V and 1 base for J; bases not matched to a gene: 3. The CDR3 runs to 14 residues. Per the germline V gene, CDR1 is SGDLS and CDR2 is YYNGEE.

The chain uses TRBV6-5 and TRBJ1-2; weak D call: TRBD1 (5 bases). The germline CDR1 and CDR2 sequences are MNHEY and SVGAGI. Between the trimmed V and J ends, which lost 7 bases and 4 bases, there was a span of 7 bases. CDR3 length: 11 amino acids. The CDR3, as DNA: TGTGCCAGCACAGGGACCTATGGCTACACCTTC. Residues: CASTGTYGYTF.

The chain combines TRBV6-5 with TRBJ2-1, with 9 bases matching TRBD2. The trim removed 0 bases at V and 6 bases at J, leaving 6 bases unmatched. Germline V gene sequence: CDR1 MNHEY, CDR2 SVGAGI. This CDR3 has 16 residues. The CDR3 region is CASSYSPRGGLNEQFF. The CDR3 DNA is TGTGCCAGCAGTTACTCGCCGCGGGGGGGTCTCAATGAGCAGTTCTTC.